These 19 T cell receptor beta chains were sequenced from one sample in a study of cytomegalovirus exposure and HLA in healthy donors. Primers: 60 Vbeta forward and 13 Jbeta reverse. Clones were read by immunoSEQ multiplex PCR, and TCRdb kept only the in-frame ones, dropping some. The sample lists 150,000 to 200,000 clones, around 76% seen once, with under 2% in the top ten. Sequenced input: PBMCs. The receptors were gathered from a man aged 25-40 years in good health and CMV-seronegative.

This clone was recorded a few times. V gene TRBV27 combines with J gene TRBJ1-2, with 7 bases that match TRBD1. J lost 0 bases, V lost 4 bases, and 5 bases had no gene match. Germline V lookup: CDR1 MNHEY, CDR2 SMNVEV (reference sequence). This CDR3 has 15 residues. The CDR3 is CASSSRTGANYGYTF. In nucleotides, the CDR3 is TGTGCCAGCAGTTCGCGGACAGGCGCTAACTATGGCTACACCTTC.

The gene calls are TRBV9 and TRBJ2-7; D might be TRBD1 (6 bases). Germline CDR1 and CDR2: SGDLS and YYNGEE. Trimming shortened V by 4 bases and J by 3 bases, and 14 bases separated the two germline ends. The CDR3 is 14 amino acids. CDR3 nucleotide sequence: TGTGCCAGCAGCCCCAAGGGGGTGAGCTACGAGCAGTACTTC. Amino acids: CASSPKGVSYEQYF.

This clone was seen a few times. The chain recombines TRBV7-6 with TRBJ2-7; TRBD2 matches 7 bases. The trim removed 1 base at V and 2 bases at J, leaving 5 bases unmatched. This CDR3 comprises 15 residues. The germline gives CDR1 SGHVS, CDR2 FNYEAQ. DNA for the CDR3: TGTGCCAGCAGCTTAGGTGCTAGCGGAGCCTACGAGCAGTACTTC. It codes for CASSLGASGAYEQYF.

V is TRBV6-1 and J is TRBJ2-1; TRBD1 agrees at 8 bases. CDR1 and CDR2 from the germline V gene are MNHNS and SASEGT. V shed 2 bases, J shed 1 base, and the junction held 7 bases outside the gene matches. The CDR3 has 17 residues. CDR3 in amino acids: CASSEKGRTGSYNEQFF. CDR3 nucleotide sequence: TGTGCCAGCAGTGAAAAGGGCCGGACAGGGTCCTACAATGAGCAGTTCTTC.

This clone has only a few counts. This chain joins TRBV5-1 and TRBJ2-7; 13 nucleotides agree with TRBD2. The V gene's germline CDR1 is SGHRS and CDR2 YFSETQ. CDR3 length: 18 amino acids. Unmatched junction bases numbered 17, after V lost 4 bases and J lost 7 bases. The CDR3 sequence: CASSLDGTSGIILGEQYF. The CDR3, as DNA: TGCGCCAGCAGCCTGGATGGGACTAGCGGGATAATTTTGGGAGAGCAGTACTTC.

This rearrangement joins TRBV27 to TRBJ2-7; 7 positions agree with TRBD1. After removal of 6 bases from V and 3 bases from J, the junction contained 8 bases not matched to a gene. This CDR3 spans 14 amino acids. Germline-derived CDR1 and CDR2 are MNHEY and SMNVEV (reference sequence). CDR3 loop: CASSGQASGYEQYF. DNA of the CDR3: TGTGCCAGCAGCGGACAGGCTTCGGGCTACGAGCAGTACTTC.

The CDR3 DNA reads TGTGCCAGTACAGCGACCTATAATTCACCCCTCCACTTT. Protein: CASTATYNSPLHF. The rearrangement links TRBV19 to TRBJ1-6, with D unclear. V dropped 7 bases and J dropped 2 bases, with 6 bases sitting between them. The V gene's germline CDR1 is LNHDA and CDR2 SQIVND (reference sequence). The CDR3 covers 13 residues.

The chain joins TRBV15 to TRBJ2-4; D is undetermined. CDR3 size: 17 residues. V was pared by 0 bases and J by 0 bases, with 12 bases between. Germline V CDR1 and CDR2: LNHNV, YYDKDF (reference sequence). CDR3 sequence (DNA): TGTGCCACCAGCAGAGATCTATTAACAGTAGCCAAAAACATTCAGTACTTC. It specifies CATSRDLLTVAKNIQYF.

The gene calls are TRBV30 and TRBJ2-1, with 7 bases aligning to TRBD2. With V trimmed by 0 bases and J by 3 bases, 2 bases remained unmatched. The germline V gene encodes CDR1 GTSNPN and CDR2 SVGIG (reference sequence). CDR3 size: 14 residues. CDR3 bases: TGTGCCTGGAGTGTACGGGGGGACTACAATGAGCAGTTCTTC. It is translated as CAWSVRGDYNEQFF.

The chain combines TRBV18 with TRBJ2-3; 7 bases align to TRBD2. CDR3 length equals 15 residues. Germline trimming cut 4 bases from V and 1 base from J; bases unmatched to any gene: 5. The germline V gene has CDR1 KGHSH and CDR2 LQKENI. Written as DNA, the CDR3 is TGTGCCAGCTCACTCCAGACTAGCCGCACAGATACGCAGTATTTT. Protein product: CASSLQTSRTDTQYF.

V and J are TRBV5-4 and TRBJ2-2; TRBD2 matches at 10 bases. The trim removed 4 bases at V and 1 base at J, leaving 7 bases unmatched. The CDR3 is 17 residues long. Germline CDR1 and CDR2: SGHNT and YYREEE (reference sequence). CDR3 protein: CASSPASGRENTGELFF. The CDR3 nucleotides read TGTGCCAGCAGCCCGGCAAGCGGGAGGGAGAACACCGGGGAGCTGTTTTTT.

The chain uses TRBV19 and TRBJ1-5; 9 positions match TRBD1. The ends lost 5 bases at V and 5 bases at J; junction bases unmatched: 4. Germline loops: CDR1 LNHDA, CDR2 SQIVND (reference sequence). The CDR3 is made up of 14 amino acids. CDR3 nucleotides: TGTGCCAGTAGTTCGGGACAGGGAGATCAGCCCCAGCATTTT. It codes for CASSSGQGDQPQHF.

In nucleotides, the CDR3 is TGCGCCAGCAGCCAAGATTATGAGCGGGAGGGCCTCAACCAAGAGACCCAGTACTTC. Protein product: CASSQDYEREGLNQETQYF. The chain combines TRBV4-1 with TRBJ2-5; 10 bases agree with TRBD2. This CDR3 has 19 residues. Germline lookup yields CDR1 MGHRA and CDR2 YSYEKL. V was clipped by 0 bases and J by 0 bases; unmatched bases: 10.

This chain connects TRBV9 to TRBJ1-1; 10 positions agree with TRBD1. The CDR3 covers 17 residues. The V and J ends lost 3 bases and 4 bases, in that order; junction bases with no gene match: 12. The germline CDR1 and CDR2 sequences are SGDLS and YYNGEE. Here the CDR3 DNA reads TGTGCCAGCAGCGCCACCGGGACAGGGGCATGGGGCACTGAAGCTTTCTTT. It is translated as CASSATGTGAWGTEAFF.

The chain employs TRBV28 and TRBJ1-5; D gene ambiguous. Trimming left V 2 bases short and J 4 bases short, with 12 bases between. The CDR3 extends over 15 amino acids. Germline-derived CDR1 and CDR2 are MDHEN and SYDVKM. CDR3 coding DNA: TGTGCCAGCAGTTTAATTTCGGGTCGGAATCAGCCCCAGCATTTT. Translated: CASSLISGRNQPQHF. Together with reference TRBV28 and TRBJ1-5, the CDR3 gives the full variable domain: DVKVTQSSRYLVKRTGEKVFLECVQDMDHENMFWYRQDPGLGLRLIYFSYDVKMKEKGDIPEGYSVSREKKERFSLILESASTNQTSMYLCASSLISGRNQPQHFGDGTRLSIL.

This clone was picked up a small number of times. This chain connects TRBV7-6 to TRBJ2-1; perhaps TRBD2 as D (5 bases). The CDR3 consists of 17 residues. Trimming stripped 2 bases from V and 0 bases from J, with 14 bases between. CDR1 is SGHVS and CDR2 is FNYEAQ in the germline V gene. The CDR3 DNA follows: TGTGCCAGCAGCTTATCCGCCCAGCGGCTCTCCTACAATGAGCAGTTCTTC. This codes for CASSLSAQRLSYNEQFF.

The J gene is TRBJ1-6, the V gene TRBV5-3, with no clear D. TRBV5-3 is treated as an ORF (open reading frame) with a function not yet certain. Trimming left V 4 bases short and J 13 bases short, with 15 bases between. The length of the CDR3 is 13 residues. CDR3: CARSHLGRSPLHF. The CDR3 nucleotides read TGTGCCAGAAGCCATCTTGGGAGGAGCCCCCTCCACTTT.

DNA for the CDR3: TGTGCCAGTATCGGGGGAGAGAACTACGAGCAGTACTTC. This sequence encodes CASIGGENYEQYF. The chain couples TRBV19 to TRBJ2-7, with D perhaps TRBD2 (6 bases). V was trimmed by 7 bases and J by 3 bases, leaving 13 bases between them. Per germline, CDR1 LNHDA and CDR2 SQIVND (reference sequence). The CDR3 totals 13 residues.

V gene TRBV29-1 combines with J gene TRBJ1-1; the D gene is possibly TRBD1 (5 bases). The CDR3 extends over 11 amino acids. Germline lookup yields CDR1 SQVTM and CDR2 ANQGSEA. Trimming removed 7 bases from V and 4 bases from J, with 10 bases in between. CDR3 DNA: TGCAGCGCCTTGACAGCCACTGAAGCTTTCTTT. Its protein is CSALTATEAFF.